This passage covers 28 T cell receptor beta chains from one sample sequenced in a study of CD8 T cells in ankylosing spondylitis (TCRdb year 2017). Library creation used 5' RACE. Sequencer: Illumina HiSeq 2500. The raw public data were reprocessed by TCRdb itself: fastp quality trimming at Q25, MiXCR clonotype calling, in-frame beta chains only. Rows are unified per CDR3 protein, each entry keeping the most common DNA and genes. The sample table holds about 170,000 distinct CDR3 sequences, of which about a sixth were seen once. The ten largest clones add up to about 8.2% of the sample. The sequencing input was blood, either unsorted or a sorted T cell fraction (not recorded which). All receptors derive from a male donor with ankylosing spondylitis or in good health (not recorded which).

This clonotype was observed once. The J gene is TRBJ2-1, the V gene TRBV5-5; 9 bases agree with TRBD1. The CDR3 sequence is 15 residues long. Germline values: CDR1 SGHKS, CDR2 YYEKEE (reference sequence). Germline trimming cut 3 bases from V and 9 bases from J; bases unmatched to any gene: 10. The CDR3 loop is CASSWGEGTGFEQFF. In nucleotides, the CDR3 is TGTGCCAGCAGCTGGGGGGAAGGGACAGGGTTTGAGCAGTTCTTC.

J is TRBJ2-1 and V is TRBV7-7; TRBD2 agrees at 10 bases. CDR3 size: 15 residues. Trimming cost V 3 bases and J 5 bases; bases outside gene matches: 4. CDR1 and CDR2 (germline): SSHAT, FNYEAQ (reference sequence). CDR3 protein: CASSLGLASNNEQFF. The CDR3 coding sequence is TGTGCCAGCAGCTTGGGACTAGCGAGTAACAATGAGCAGTTCTTC.

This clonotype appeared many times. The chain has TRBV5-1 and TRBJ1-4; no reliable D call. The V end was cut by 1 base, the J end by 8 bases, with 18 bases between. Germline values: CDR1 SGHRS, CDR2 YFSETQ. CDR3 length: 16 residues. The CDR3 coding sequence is TGCGCCAGCAGCTTGAACAGCCGCCCCACTTCGGAAAAACTGTTTTTT. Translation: CASSLNSRPTSEKLFF. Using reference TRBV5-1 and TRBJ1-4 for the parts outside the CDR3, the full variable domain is KAGVTQTPRYLIKTRGQQVTLSCSPISGHRSVSWYQQTPGQGLQFLFEYFSETQRNKGNFPGRFSGRQFSNSRSEMNVSTLELGDSALYLCASSLNSRPTSEKLFFGSGTQLSVL.

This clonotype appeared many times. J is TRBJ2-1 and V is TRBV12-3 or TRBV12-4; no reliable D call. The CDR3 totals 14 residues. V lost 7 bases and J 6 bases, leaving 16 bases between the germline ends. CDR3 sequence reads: CASTIGQLANEQFF. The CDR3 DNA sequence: TGTGCCAGCACCATTGGGCAGTTAGCCAATGAGCAGTTCTTC.

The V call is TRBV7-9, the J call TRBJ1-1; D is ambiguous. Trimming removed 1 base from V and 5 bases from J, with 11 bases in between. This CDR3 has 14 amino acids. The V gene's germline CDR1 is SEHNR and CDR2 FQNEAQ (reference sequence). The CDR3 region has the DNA TGTGCCAGCAGCTTAGGGGGAGAGCAGACTGAAGCTTTCTTT. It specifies CASSLGGEQTEAFF.

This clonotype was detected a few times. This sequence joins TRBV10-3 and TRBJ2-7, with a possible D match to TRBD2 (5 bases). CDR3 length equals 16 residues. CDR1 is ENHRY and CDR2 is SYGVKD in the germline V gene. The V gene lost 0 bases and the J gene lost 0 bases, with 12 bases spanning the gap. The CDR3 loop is CAISESASGGSYEQYF. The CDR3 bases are TGTGCCATCAGTGAGTCGGCCAGCGGAGGCTCCTACGAGCAGTACTTC.

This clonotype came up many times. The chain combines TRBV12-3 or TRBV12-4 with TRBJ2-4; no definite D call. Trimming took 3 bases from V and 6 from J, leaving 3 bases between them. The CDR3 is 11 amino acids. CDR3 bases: TGTGCCAGCAGTTTGGGAAACATTCAGTACTTC. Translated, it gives CASSLGNIQYF.

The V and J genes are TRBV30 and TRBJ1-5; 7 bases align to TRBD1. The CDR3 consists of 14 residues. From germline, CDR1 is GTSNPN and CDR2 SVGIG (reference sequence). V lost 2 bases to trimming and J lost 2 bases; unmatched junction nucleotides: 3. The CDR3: CAWSPGQGNQPQHF. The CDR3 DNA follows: TGTGCCTGGAGTCCTGGACAGGGCAATCAGCCCCAGCATTTT.

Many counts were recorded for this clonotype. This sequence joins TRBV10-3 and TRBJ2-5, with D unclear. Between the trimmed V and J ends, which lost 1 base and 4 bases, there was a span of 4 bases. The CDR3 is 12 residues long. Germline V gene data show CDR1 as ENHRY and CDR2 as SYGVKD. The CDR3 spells CAISEFGETQYF. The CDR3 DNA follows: TGTGCCATCAGTGAGTTTGGAGAGACCCAGTACTTC.

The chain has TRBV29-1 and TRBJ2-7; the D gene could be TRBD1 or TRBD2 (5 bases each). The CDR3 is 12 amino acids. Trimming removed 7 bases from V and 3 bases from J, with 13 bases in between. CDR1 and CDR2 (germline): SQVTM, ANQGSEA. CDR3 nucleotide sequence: TGCAGCGCCTCGGGACCTTTCTACGAGCAGTACTTC. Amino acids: CSASGPFYEQYF.

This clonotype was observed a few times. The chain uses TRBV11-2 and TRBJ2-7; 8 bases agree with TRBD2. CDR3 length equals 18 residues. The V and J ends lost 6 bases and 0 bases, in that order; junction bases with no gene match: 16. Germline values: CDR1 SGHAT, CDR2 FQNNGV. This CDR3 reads CASSRGNSPGLVSYEQYF. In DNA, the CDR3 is TGTGCCAGCAGTAGGGGTAACAGTCCGGGACTAGTCTCCTACGAGCAGTACTTC.

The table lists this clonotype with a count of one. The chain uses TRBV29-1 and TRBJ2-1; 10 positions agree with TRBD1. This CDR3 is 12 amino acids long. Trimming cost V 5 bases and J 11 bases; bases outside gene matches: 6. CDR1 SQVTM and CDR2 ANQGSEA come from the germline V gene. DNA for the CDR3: TGCAGCGTTTCGGGACAGGGGAGCCAGCAGTTCTTC. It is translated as CSVSGQGSQQFF.

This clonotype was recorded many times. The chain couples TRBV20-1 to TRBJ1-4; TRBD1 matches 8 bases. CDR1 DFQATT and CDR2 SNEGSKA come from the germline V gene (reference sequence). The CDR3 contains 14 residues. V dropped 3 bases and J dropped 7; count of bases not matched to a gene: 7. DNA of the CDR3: TGCAGTGCTAGTGCCCGGGACAGGCGTGAAAAACTGTTTTTT. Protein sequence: CSASARDRREKLFF.

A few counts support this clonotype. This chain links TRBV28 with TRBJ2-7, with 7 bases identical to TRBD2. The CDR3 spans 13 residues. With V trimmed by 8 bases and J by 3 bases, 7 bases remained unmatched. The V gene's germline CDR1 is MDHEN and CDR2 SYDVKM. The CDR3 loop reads CASETREGYEQYF. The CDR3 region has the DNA TGTGCCAGCGAGACTAGGGAGGGCTACGAGCAGTACTTC.

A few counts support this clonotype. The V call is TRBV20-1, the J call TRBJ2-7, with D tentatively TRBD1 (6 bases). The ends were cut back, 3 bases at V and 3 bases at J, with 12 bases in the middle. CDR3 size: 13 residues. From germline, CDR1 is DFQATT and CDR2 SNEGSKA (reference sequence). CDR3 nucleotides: TGCAGTGCTAGGGAACAGGGCCACTACGAGCAGTACTTC. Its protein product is CSAREQGHYEQYF.

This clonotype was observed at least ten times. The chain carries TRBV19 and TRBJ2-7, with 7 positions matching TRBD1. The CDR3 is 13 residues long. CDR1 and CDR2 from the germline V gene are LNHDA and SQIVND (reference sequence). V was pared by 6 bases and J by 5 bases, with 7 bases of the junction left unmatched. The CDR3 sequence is CASRPTGRNEQYF. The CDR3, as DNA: TGTGCCAGTAGGCCGACAGGGAGAAACGAGCAGTACTTC.

CDR3 region: CASSLLREPTRATSTFF. In DNA, the CDR3 is TGTGCCAGCAGTTTATTGAGAGAGCCCACGCGTGCTACTAGTACGTTCTTC. This sequence joins TRBV28 and TRBJ2-1; D is perhaps TRBD2 (5 bases). The germline V and J ends were trimmed by 1 base and 15 bases, with 28 bases remaining between them. The germline V gene encodes CDR1 MDHEN and CDR2 SYDVKM. The CDR3 runs to 17 residues.

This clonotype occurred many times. CDR3 amino acids: CSASHLDYEQYF. The CDR3 DNA reads as TGCAGTGCTAGTCACCTGGACTACGAGCAGTACTTC. V and J are TRBV20-1 and TRBJ2-7; no clear D gene. Germline-derived CDR1 and CDR2 are DFQATT and SNEGSKA (reference sequence). Trimming shortened V by 3 bases and J by 3 bases, and 9 bases separated the two germline ends. The CDR3 contains 12 residues.

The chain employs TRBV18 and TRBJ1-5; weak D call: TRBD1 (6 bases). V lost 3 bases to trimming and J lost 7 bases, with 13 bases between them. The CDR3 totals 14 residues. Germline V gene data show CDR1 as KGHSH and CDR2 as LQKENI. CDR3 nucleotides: TGTGCCAGCTCACCGAACAGGGTCCGGCAGCCCCAGCATTTT. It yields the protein CASSPNRVRQPQHF.

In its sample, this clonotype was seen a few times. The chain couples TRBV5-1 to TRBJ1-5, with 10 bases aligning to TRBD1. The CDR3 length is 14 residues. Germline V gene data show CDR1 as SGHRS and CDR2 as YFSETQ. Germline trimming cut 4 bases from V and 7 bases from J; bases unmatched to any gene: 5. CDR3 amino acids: CASSTGTGEQPQHF. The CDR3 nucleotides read TGCGCCAGCAGCACCGGGACAGGGGAACAGCCCCAGCATTTT.

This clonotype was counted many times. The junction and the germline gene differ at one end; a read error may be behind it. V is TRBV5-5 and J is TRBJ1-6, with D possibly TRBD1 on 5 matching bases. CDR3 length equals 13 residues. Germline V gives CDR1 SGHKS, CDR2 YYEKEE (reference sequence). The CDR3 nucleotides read TGTGCCAGCAGCCCTTCTCGGGAGGGACTCGTCGACTTT. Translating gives CASSPSREGLVDF.

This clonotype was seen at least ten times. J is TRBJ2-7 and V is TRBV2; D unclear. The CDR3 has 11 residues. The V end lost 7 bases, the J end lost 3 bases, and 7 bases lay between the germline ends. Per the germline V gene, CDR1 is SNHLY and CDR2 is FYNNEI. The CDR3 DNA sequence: TGTGCCAGCACCGCCGACTACGAGCAGTACTTC. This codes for CASTADYEQYF.

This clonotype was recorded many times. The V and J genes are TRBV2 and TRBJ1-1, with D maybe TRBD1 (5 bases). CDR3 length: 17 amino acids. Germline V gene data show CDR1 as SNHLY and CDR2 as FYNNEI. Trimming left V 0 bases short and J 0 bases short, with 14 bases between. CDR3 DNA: TGTGCCAGCAGTGAAGCTCCGCCGGGGGGGATGAACACTGAAGCTTTCTTT. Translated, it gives CASSEAPPGGMNTEAFF.

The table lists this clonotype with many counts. CDR3: CASSLGTSGSNEQFF. The CDR3 coding sequence is TGCGCCAGCAGCCTCGGGACTAGCGGGAGCAATGAGCAGTTCTTC. The rearrangement joins TRBV5-1 to TRBJ2-1; 14 bases line up with TRBD2. There are 15 residues in the CDR3. V shed 4 bases, J shed 6 bases, and the junction held 3 bases outside the gene matches. The germline gives CDR1 SGHRS, CDR2 YFSETQ.

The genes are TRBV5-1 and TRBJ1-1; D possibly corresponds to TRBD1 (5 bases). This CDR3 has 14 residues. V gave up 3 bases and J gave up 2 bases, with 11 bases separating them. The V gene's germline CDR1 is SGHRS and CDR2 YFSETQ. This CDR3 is CASSSQTANTEAFF. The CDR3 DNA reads TGCGCCAGCAGCTCCCAGACAGCCAACACTGAAGCTTTCTTT.

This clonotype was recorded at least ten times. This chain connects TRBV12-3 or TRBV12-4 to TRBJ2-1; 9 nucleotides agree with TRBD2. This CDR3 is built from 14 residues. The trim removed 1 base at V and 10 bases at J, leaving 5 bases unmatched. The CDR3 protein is CASSLGSGRGEQFF. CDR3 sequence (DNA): TGTGCCAGCAGTTTAGGTAGCGGGAGAGGGGAGCAGTTCTTC.

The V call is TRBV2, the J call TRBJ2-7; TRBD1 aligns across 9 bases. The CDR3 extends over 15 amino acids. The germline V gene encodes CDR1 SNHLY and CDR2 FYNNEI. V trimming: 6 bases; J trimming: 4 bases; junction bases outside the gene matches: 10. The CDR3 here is CASRVNRGRMYEQYF. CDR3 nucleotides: TGTGCCAGCAGAGTAAACAGGGGGCGCATGTACGAGCAGTACTTC.

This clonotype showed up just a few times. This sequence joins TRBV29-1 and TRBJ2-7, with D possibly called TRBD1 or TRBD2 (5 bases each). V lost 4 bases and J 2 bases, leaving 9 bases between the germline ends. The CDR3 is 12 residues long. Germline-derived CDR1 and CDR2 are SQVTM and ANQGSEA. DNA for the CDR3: TGCAGCGTTGGGGGACGGGCCTACGAGCAGTACTTC. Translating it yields CSVGGRAYEQYF.